This T cell receptor beta chain was profiled in a study of shared clonotypes between healthy human individuals. Sequenced by immunoSEQ multiplex PCR; TCRdb stores in-frame clones only, minus some. The sample yields about 1.1 million clones, around 77% seen once. Germline CDR1 is SGHDN and CDR2 is FVKESK. With 3 bases removed from V and 1 base from J, the gap between germline ends came to 27 bases. The CDR3 extends over 20 amino acids. Material: memory CD4+ T cells from PBMCs. Subset noted: CD45RA-negative fraction. The chain combines TRBV14 with TRBJ2-5; D is perhaps TRBD1 or TRBD2 (5 bases each). This TCR derives from a man aged 18-30 years in good health. Some clones in this sample may be carry-over from other donors' samples. The CDR3 region is CASSHWGIKTDAWAQETQYF. For the CDR3, the DNA is TGTGCCAGCAGCCATTGGGGGATAAAGACTGACGCGTGGGCCCAAGAGACCCAGTACTTC.